Listed below are T cell receptor beta chains from one sample, sequenced in a study of blood T cell repertoires in COVID-19. The data were produced by immunoSEQ multiplex PCR, yet TCRdb's version contains in-frame clones alone and is incomplete. The table records 350,000 to 400,000 clones, approximately 93% of them present only once. What was sequenced was PBMCs or T cells enriched from blood (not recorded which). These receptors came from a woman aged 40-49 years who had been exposed to COVID-19. Both conserved end residues are part of each CDR3. The order of the fields is V gene, D gene, J gene, clone size, CDR3 protein, CDR3 DNA. A D gene is named only where the DNA matches it firmly. Only part of the rows carry a size: once, few, many, or a class if the clone is expanded.

>TRBV14|TRBD2|TRBJ2-3|NA
CASSPGLAAPETDTQYF
TGTGCCAGCAGCCCGGGACTAGCGGCCCCGGAGACAGATACGCAGTATTTT
>TRBV5-4|NA|TRBJ1-1|once
CASSLRDTEAFF
TGTGCCAGCAGCTTGAGAGACACTGAAGCTTTCTTT
>TRBV7-8|TRBD1|TRBJ1-1|NA
CASSLDSGTGRTEAFF
TGTGCCAGCAGCTTAGATTCCGGGACAGGGAGGACTGAAGCTTTCTTT
>TRBV7-9|TRBD1|TRBJ2-3|NA
CASSRQGVKITQYF
TGTGCCAGCAGCCGACAGGGGGTGAAGATAACGCAGTATTTT
>TRBV24-1|TRBD2|TRBJ2-7|once
CATSLAGVYYEQYF
TGTGCCACGTCTCTCGCGGGGGTATACTACGAGCAGTACTTC
>TRBV18|TRBD1|TRBJ1-2|NA
CASSRSDRAQGYTF
TGTGCCAGCTCACGATCCGACAGGGCCCAAGGCTACACCTTC
>TRBV19|NA|TRBJ1-2|NA
CASSYVGGGYTF
TGTGCCAGTAGCTACGTTGGAGGCGGCTACACCTTC
>TRBV5-1|NA|TRBJ1-2|NA
CASSLYSYGYTF
TGCGCCAGCAGCTTATACAGCTATGGCTACACCTTC
>TRBV29-1|TRBD1|TRBJ1-2|NA
CSVLGQGAGGYTF
TGCAGCGTCCTGGGACAGGGGGCGGGTGGCTACACCTTC
>TRBV7-2|TRBD2|TRBJ2-5|NA
CASSLRLAGKHQETQYF
TGTGCCAGCAGCTTACGGCTAGCGGGGAAACACCAAGAGACCCAGTACTTC
>TRBV6-5|NA|TRBJ1-1|NA
CASSNKPGGTTEAFF
TGTGCCAGCAGTAACAAGCCGGGGGGGACCACTGAAGCTTTCTTT
>TRBV9|TRBD2|TRBJ2-5|NA
CASSGAGGGTQYF
TGTGCCAGCAGCGGCGCCGGGGGGGGGACCCAGTACTTC
>TRBV5-1|TRBD1|TRBJ1-5|few
CASSPGQGGFQPQHF
TGCGCCAGCAGCCCCGGACAGGGAGGGTTTCAGCCCCAGCATTTT
>TRBV3-1/TRBV3-2|NA|TRBJ1-1|NA
CASSQAGIMNTEAFF
TGTGCCAGCAGCCAAGCAGGCATCATGAACACTGAAGCTTTCTTT
>TRBV7-2|TRBD1|TRBJ1-2|NA
CASSSSPGTANYGYTF
TGTGCCAGCAGCTCATCACCCGGGACAGCTAACTATGGCTACACCTTC
>TRBV27|TRBD1|TRBJ1-2|NA
CASRLTGGGYTF
TGTGCCAGCAGGCTGACAGGGGGAGGCTACACCTTC
>TRBV19|TRBD1|TRBJ2-7|NA
CASSPGTGFYEQYF
TGTGCCAGTAGTCCTGGGACAGGGTTTTACGAGCAGTACTTC
>TRBV7-9|NA|TRBJ2-1|NA
CASSLAGQINEQFF
TGTGCCAGCAGCTTAGCCGGACAGATCAATGAGCAGTTCTTC
>TRBV2|NA|TRBJ1-2|NA
CASSAGGVGYGYTF
TGTGCCAGCAGTGCGGGGGGCGTAGGCTATGGCTACACCTTC
>TRBV15|NA|TRBJ2-2|NA
CATSIGAPTGELFF
TGTGCCACCAGCATAGGGGCGCCCACCGGGGAGCTGTTTTTT
>TRBV5-1|NA|TRBJ2-2|NA
CASRLEFANTGELFF
TGCGCCAGCAGGTTAGAGTTCGCGAACACCGGGGAGCTGTTTTTT
>TRBV6-5|TRBD2|TRBJ2-2|NA
CASSPLAGVSGELFF
TGTGCCAGCAGTCCCCTAGCGGGAGTTTCCGGGGAGCTGTTTTTT
>TRBV5-6|TRBD1|TRBJ1-5|NA
CASSLTGERHQPQHF
TGTGCCAGCAGCTTGACAGGGGAGAGGCATCAGCCCCAGCATTTT
>TRBV6-5|TRBD1|TRBJ1-1|NA
CASRIDRGNTEAFF
TGTGCCAGCAGGATAGACAGGGGGAACACTGAAGCTTTCTTT
>TRBV12-3/TRBV12-4|TRBD2|TRBJ2-5|NA
CASRPGGQETQYF
TGTGCCAGCAGACCGGGGGGCCAAGAGACCCAGTACTTC
>TRBV3-1/TRBV3-2|TRBD2|TRBJ2-3|once
CASSQRVAGATITDTQYF
TGTGCCAGCAGCCAACGCGTAGCGGGGGCGACCATCACAGATACGCAGTATTTT
>TRBV2|NA|TRBJ2-7|NA
CASSEGGPNLGYF
TGTGCCAGCAGTGAAGGGGGCCCCAACCTGGGGTACTTC
>TRBV6-5|TRBD1|TRBJ1-5|NA
CATLRQGGIQPQHF
TGTGCCACCCTAAGACAGGGAGGTATTCAGCCCCAGCATTTT
>TRBV30|TRBD2|TRBJ2-3|NA
CAWSVRRGRAVDTQYF
TGTGCCTGGAGTGTACGACGCGGGAGGGCCGTAGATACGCAGTATTTT
>TRBV6-5|TRBD1|TRBJ1-2|NA
CASRLTGGAGGYTF
TGTGCCAGCAGACTAACAGGGGGCGCCGGTGGCTACACCTTC
>TRBV3-1/TRBV3-2|NA|TRBJ1-5|NA
CASSQARRGRGWNQPQHF
TGTGCCAGCAGCCAAGCCAGAAGGGGGAGAGGGTGGAATCAGCCCCAGCATTTT
>TRBV19|NA|TRBJ1-2|once
CASSMLGGAYGYTF
TGTGCCAGTAGTATGCTGGGGGGAGCCTATGGCTACACCTTC
>TRBV6-5|NA|TRBJ1-1|NA
CASSPAGMNTEAFF
TGTGCCAGCAGTCCGGCAGGAATGAACACTGAAGCTTTCTTT
>TRBV24-1|TRBD2|TRBJ2-1|few
CATSGVRLAGDEQFF
TGTGCCACCAGTGGGGTCAGACTAGCGGGGGATGAGCAGTTCTTC
>TRBV27|NA|TRBJ1-3|NA
CASGSQGAGNTIYF
TGTGCCAGCGGTTCACAAGGGGCTGGAAACACCATATATTTT
>TRBV19|TRBD2|TRBJ2-7|once
CASSLRTSGNNYEQYF
TGTGCCAGTAGTTTAAGGACTAGCGGCAACAACTACGAGCAGTACTTC
>TRBV19|TRBD1|TRBJ1-2|NA
CATTGMEDYGYTF
TGTGCCACGACAGGGATGGAAGACTATGGCTACACCTTC
>TRBV7-8|TRBD2|TRBJ2-1|NA
CASSLGPSGSSYNEQFF
TGTGCCAGCAGCTTAGGCCCTAGCGGGAGCTCCTACAATGAGCAGTTCTTC
>TRBV9|NA|TRBJ2-5|NA
CASSLEGVSWGREETQYF
TGTGCCAGCAGCCTAGAAGGCGTAAGCTGGGGGCGGGAAGAGACCCAGTACTTC
>TRBV5-1|NA|TRBJ2-2|once
CASSLDGGNGELFF
TGCGCCAGCAGCTTGGATGGGGGGAACGGGGAGCTGTTTTTT
>TRBV3-1/TRBV3-2|NA|TRBJ1-1|NA
CASSRGWGRWTEAFF
TGTGCCAGCAGCCGGGGCTGGGGGCGGTGGACTGAAGCTTTCTTT